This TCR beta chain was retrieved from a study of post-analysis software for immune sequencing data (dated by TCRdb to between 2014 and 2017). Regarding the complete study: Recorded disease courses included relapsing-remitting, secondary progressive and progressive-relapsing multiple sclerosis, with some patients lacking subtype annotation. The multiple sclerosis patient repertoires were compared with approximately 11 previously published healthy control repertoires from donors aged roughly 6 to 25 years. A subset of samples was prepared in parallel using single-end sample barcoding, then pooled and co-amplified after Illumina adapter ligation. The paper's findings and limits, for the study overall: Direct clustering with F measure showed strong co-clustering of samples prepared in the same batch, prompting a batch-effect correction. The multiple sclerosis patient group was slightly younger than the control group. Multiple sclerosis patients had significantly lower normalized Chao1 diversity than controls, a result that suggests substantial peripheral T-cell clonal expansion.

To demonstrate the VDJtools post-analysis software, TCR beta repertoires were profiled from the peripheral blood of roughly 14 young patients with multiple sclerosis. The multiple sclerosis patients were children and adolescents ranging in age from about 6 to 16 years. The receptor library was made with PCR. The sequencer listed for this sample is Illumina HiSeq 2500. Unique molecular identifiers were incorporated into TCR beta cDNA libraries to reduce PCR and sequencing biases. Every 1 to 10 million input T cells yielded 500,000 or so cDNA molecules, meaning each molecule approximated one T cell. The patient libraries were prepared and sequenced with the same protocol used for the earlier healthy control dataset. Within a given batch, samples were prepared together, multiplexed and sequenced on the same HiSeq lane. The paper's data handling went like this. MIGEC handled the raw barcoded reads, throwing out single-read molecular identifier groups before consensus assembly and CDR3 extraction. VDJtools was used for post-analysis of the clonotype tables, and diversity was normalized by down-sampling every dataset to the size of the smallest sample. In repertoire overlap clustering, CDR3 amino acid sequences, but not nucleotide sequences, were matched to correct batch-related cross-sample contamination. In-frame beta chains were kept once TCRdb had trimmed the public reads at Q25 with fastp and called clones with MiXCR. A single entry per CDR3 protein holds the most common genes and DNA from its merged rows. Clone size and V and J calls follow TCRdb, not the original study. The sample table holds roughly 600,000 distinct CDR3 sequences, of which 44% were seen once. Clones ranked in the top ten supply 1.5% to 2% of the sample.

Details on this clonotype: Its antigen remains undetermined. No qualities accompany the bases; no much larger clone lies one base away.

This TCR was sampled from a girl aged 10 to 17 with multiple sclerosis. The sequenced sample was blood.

The sequenced DNA: TGCAGCGCAGAGAGACTAGCGGGAATCCAAGAGACCCAGTACTTC. Its protein product is CSAERLAGIQETQYF. The rearrangement combines TRBV29-1 with TRBJ2-5, and TRBD2 aligns with 11 junction nucleotides. The CDR3 numbers 15 residues from cysteine through phenylalanine. Of all the DNA, just the CDR3 is kept, 45 bases in frame from base 1. Trimming leaves V shorter by 7 bases and J shorter by 1 base, with the junction holding 8 bases beyond the gene matches. From the germline V gene, CDR1 is SQVTM and CDR2 is ANQGSEA.